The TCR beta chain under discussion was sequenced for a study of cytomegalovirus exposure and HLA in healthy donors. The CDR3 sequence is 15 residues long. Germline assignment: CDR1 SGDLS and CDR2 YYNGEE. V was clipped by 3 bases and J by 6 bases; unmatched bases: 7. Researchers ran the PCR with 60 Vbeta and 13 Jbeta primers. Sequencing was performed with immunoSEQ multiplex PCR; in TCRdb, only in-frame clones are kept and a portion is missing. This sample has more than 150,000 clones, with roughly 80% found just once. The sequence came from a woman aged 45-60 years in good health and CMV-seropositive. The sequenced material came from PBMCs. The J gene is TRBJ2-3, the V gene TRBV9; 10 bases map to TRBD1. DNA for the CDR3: TGTGCCAGCAGCGCTCGACAGGGGGCCGGGGATACGCAGTATTTT. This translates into CASSARQGAGDTQYF.